This TCR beta chain originates from a study of T cells in Graves' hyperthyroidism and ophthalmopathy. Regions amplified from RNA transcripts were the TCR beta CDR3 regions. A first-round RT-PCR of the TCR CDR3 used the HTBI primer set. TCRdb re-analysed the multiplex PCR reads in MiXCR, keeping a single row per CDR3 protein. This sample yields approximately 640,000 distinct CDR3 sequences, of which 40% to 55% are seen a single time; less than 8.5% belongs to the top ten. Study-level findings and limits: Blood also carried most thyroid clonotypes expanded above 0.001. Ophthalmopathy and stable hyperthyroidism were separated by a 13 V-J model.

It was uncontrolled infection, other autoimmune disease, pregnancy or lactation that excluded patients. Diagnostic assessment was based on clinical symptoms, serum thyroxine and TRAb, thyroid ultrasound and orbital computed tomography. This CDR3 contains 16 residues. Germline assignment: CDR1 ENHRY and CDR2 SYGVKD. On this clonotype: Antigen unknown. Germline is not matched at one junction end, which may reflect a read error.

Specimen: peripheral blood or thyroid tissue (not recorded which). The sequence was collected from an adult man with Graves' disease, either hyperthyroidism or ophthalmopathy (not recorded which). J is TRBJ2-7 and V is TRBV10-3; 7 bases agree with TRBD1. The CDR3 sequence is CASSEALWTGLFEQYF. In DNA, the CDR3 is TGTGCCAGCAGTGAAGCATTGTGGACAGGCTTGTTCGAGCAGTACTTC.